The present T cell receptor beta chain was sequenced within a study of cytomegalovirus exposure and HLA in healthy donors. For the study at large: The study placed around 80% of its approximately 430 genotyped donors in the Caucasian-associated ancestry cluster. Study-level findings and limits: There were several of the most significant clusters that appeared linked to common viral pathogens in a later analysis. Some V segments, TRBV6-2 and TRBV6-3 among them, were indistinguishable and were therefore excluded.

Regarding this clone: What it recognizes is unknown.

V lost 4 bases and J lost 1, with 10 bases in between. The germline V gene has CDR1 GTSNPN and CDR2 SVGIG (reference sequence). The CDR3 is made up of 13 amino acids. It was with 60 Vbeta and 13 Jbeta primers that the PCR ran. Profiled with immunoSEQ multiplex PCR; TCRdb holds only in-frame clones, not every one. Of 150,000 or so clones listed, 70% to 80% are singletons. The chain recombines TRBV30 with TRBJ1-1; D might be TRBD1 (5 bases). Source material: PBMCs. The TCR originated in a man aged 30-40 years in good health and CMV-seronegative. The CDR3 coding sequence is TGTGCCTGGAACCCAGACAGGAACACTGAAGCTTTCTTT. Translation gives CAWNPDRNTEAFF.